This TCR beta chain was recovered during a study of blood T cell repertoires in COVID-19. On the study more broadly: Samples came from the United States, Italy and Spain, spanning acute and convalescent COVID-19. PBMCs, B-cell-depleted T cells, or T cells were the source of the cDNA or gDNA that made up the material.

Study processing details: Amplification from reference gene primers served as the basis for estimated nucleated cell counts. The assay was immunoSEQ multiplex PCR, and TCRdb's table has in-frame clones only and misses some. The DNA gave D and trimming, while V, J and clone size come from that table. There are some 240,000 clones in the sample; around 80% occur only once, and about 9% lies in the top ten. The sample consisted of peripheral blood. This clonotype was obtained from a man aged 45 to 65 with active or convalescent COVID-19.

The chain's CDR3 is CASSQDGSWTGNGNTEAFF. The CDR3 bases are TGTGCCAGCAGCCAAGATGGATCGTGGACAGGGAATGGGAACACTGAAGCTTTCTTT. The chain combines TRBV14 with TRBJ1-1; 8 bases map to TRBD1. Germline CDR1 is SGHDN and CDR2 is FVKESK. The CDR3 is 19 residues long. J lost 1 base, V lost 0 bases, and 13 bases had no gene match.